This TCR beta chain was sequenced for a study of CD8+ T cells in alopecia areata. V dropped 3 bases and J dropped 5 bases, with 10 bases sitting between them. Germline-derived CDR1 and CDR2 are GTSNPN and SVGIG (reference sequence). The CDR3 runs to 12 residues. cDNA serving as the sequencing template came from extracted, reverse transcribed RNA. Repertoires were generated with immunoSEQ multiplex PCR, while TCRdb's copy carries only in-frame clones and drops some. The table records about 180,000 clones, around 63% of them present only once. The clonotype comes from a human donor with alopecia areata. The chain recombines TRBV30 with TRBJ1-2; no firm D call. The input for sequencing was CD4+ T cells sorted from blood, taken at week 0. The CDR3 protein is CAWRVKGYGYTF. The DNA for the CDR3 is TGTGCCTGGAGGGTGAAAGGGTATGGCTACACCTTC.